A selection of T cell receptor beta chains follows, all from one sample in a study of CD8 T cells in ankylosing spondylitis. TCRdb redid the calling of the 5' RACE reads with MiXCR, one entry per CDR3 protein. The sample shows 250,000 to 400,000 distinct CDR3 sequences, under 14% of them seen only once. The sequencing input was blood, either unsorted or a sorted T cell fraction (not recorded which). The receptors were sampled from a female donor with ankylosing spondylitis or in good health (not recorded which). CDR3s include the opening cysteine and the closing phenylalanine or tryptophan. Each record gives: V gene, CDR3 length, clone size, D gene, J gene, CDR3 DNA, CDR3 protein. D genes are given only for firm matches. Size is omitted from some rows. Given values are once, few, many or a class for expanded clones.

TRBV4-3,14,many,-,TRBJ2-7,TGCGCCAGCAGCCGACAGGCAGGGTTATACGAGCAGTACTTC,CASSRQAGLYEQYF
TRBV24-1,12,-,-,TRBJ2-2,TGTGCCACCAGCGGGAGAGCCGGGGAGCTGTTTTTT,CATSGRAGELFF
TRBV9,16,many,-,TRBJ2-2,TGTGCCAGCAAGGGCAGGGGACACGAGAACACCGGGGAGCTGTTTTTT,CASKGRGHENTGELFF
TRBV7-8,16,-,-,TRBJ2-2,TGTGCCAGCAGCCTACCTGACAGGCCGGCCACCGGGGAGCTGTTTTTT,CASSLPDRPATGELFF
TRBV24-1,14,many,-,TRBJ1-5,TGTGCCACCAGTGATCACTCGAGGTTTCAGCCCCAGCATTTT,CATSDHSRFQPQHF
TRBV5-1,13,many,-,TRBJ1-1,TGCGCCAGCAGCTTTGACGGGAACACTGAAGCTTTCTTT,CASSFDGNTEAFF
TRBV6-1,15,many,-,TRBJ2-5,TGTGCCAGCAGACCCCACGGCGGAGTCCAAGAGACCCAGTACTTC,CASRPHGGVQETQYF
TRBV20-1,16,-,TRBD2,TRBJ2-1,TGCAGTGCTAGAGATCCCGCGACTAGCGGGAGAAATGGGCAGTTCTTC,CSARDPATSGRNGQFF
TRBV7-2,13,many,-,TRBJ1-1,TGTGCCAGCAGCAGCTTCAAAGCCACTGAAGCTTTCTTT,CASSSFKATEAFF
TRBV12-3/TRBV12-4,17,many,-,TRBJ2-1,TGTGCCAGCAGCGAACGGGACCGCCTGAGCTCCTACAATGAGCAGTTCTTC,CASSERDRLSSYNEQFF
TRBV5-4,15,-,TRBD2,TRBJ2-7,TGTGCCAGCAGCTTGGGCGGGAGGGGTTCCTACGAGCAGTACTTC,CASSLGGRGSYEQYF
TRBV7-2,15,-,-,TRBJ2-1,TGTGCCAGCAGCTTAGCTTGGGCGGGGCACAATGAGCAGTTCTTC,CASSLAWAGHNEQFF
TRBV27,15,few,TRBD1,TRBJ2-1,TGTGCCAGCAGTAAGGGGGCCAACAATTACAATGAGCAGTTCTTC,CASSKGANNYNEQFF
TRBV24-1,12,-,-,TRBJ2-5,TGTGCCACCAGTGGCGATGTAGAGACCCAGTACTTC,CATSGDVETQYF
TRBV7-7,15,many,TRBD2,TRBJ2-1,TGTGCCAGCAGCTTTTCTAGCGGGAGGGGGAATGAGCAGTTCTTC,CASSFSSGRGNEQFF
TRBV29-1,15,many,-,TRBJ2-5,TGCAGCGTTGAAGGGTCCCAGGACAGACAAGAGACCCAGTACTTC,CSVEGSQDRQETQYF
TRBV7-9,13,-,-,TRBJ1-1,TGTGCCAGCAGCGTAGGAACATCCCCAGAAGCTTTCTTT,CASSVGTSPEAFF
TRBV7-2,17,many,TRBD2,TRBJ2-4,TGTGCCAGCAGCCAACCGGGACTAGCGGCAGCCAAAAACATTCAGTACTTC,CASSQPGLAAAKNIQYF
TRBV3-1,17,-,TRBD1,TRBJ1-1,TGTGCCAGCAGCCATCCGACCGCTTCCCGGGACAGAAGACAAGCTTTCTTT,CASSHPTASRDRRQAFF
TRBV28,16,once,-,TRBJ2-6,TGTGCCAGCAGGGCTACAGGTTCCTCTGGGGCCAACGTCCTGACTTTC,CASRATGSSGANVLTF
TRBV24-1,13,many,TRBD1,TRBJ1-2,TGTGCCACCAGGAAAACAGGGGAGAGTGGCTACACCTTC,CATRKTGESGYTF
TRBV7-9,14,few,-,TRBJ2-2,TGTGCCAGCAGCTTCTCGGCAGGGGCCGGGGAGCTGTTTTTT,CASSFSAGAGELFF
TRBV11-3,16,few,-,TRBJ1-6,TGTGCCAGCAGCCTGAGCCGGGACGGATGGAGTTCACCCCTCCACTTT,CASSLSRDGWSSPLHF
TRBV7-9,14,few,-,TRBJ2-1,TGTGCCAGCAGCCAGGACAGCCTCTACAATGAGCAGTTCTTC,CASSQDSLYNEQFF
TRBV12-3/TRBV12-4,14,many,-,TRBJ2-5,TGTGCCAGCAGTTGGGGCAGGAACCAAGAGACCCAGTACTTC,CASSWGRNQETQYF
TRBV6-5,14,few,-,TRBJ2-2,TGTGCCAGCAGTTACGAAGGGAAGACCGGGGAGCTGTTTTTT,CASSYEGKTGELFF
TRBV10-3,19,-,TRBD2,TRBJ2-4,TGTGCCATCAGTGAGTTCGGCGGGGGGCCAGGCGGGGCCAAAAACATTCAGTACTTC,CAISEFGGGPGGAKNIQYF
TRBV28,16,few,-,TRBJ2-7,TGTGCCAGCAGTCCCCAAACAGGAGGCCCAGAGAGCGAGCAGTACTTC,CASSPQTGGPESEQYF
TRBV29-1,12,-,-,TRBJ2-1,TGCAGCGTGAGGCCTACCGTAGGGGAGCAGTTCTTC,CSVRPTVGEQFF
TRBV5-1,15,many,TRBD2,TRBJ2-1,TGCGCCAGCAGCTTTAGCGGGAGCTCCTACAATGAGCAGTTCTTC,CASSFSGSSYNEQFF
TRBV20-1,16,many,TRBD2,TRBJ2-3,TGCAGTGCCAGCGGGATCGAGGGCAGCTACACAGATACGCAGTATTTT,CSASGIEGSYTDTQYF
TRBV30,12,few,-,TRBJ2-7,TGTGCCTGGAGTCAGGAGAAGGAGGGGCAGTACTTC,CAWSQEKEGQYF
TRBV28,14,many,-,TRBJ2-2,TGTGCCAGCACCGGAGGCCCTACCACCGGGGAGCTGTTTTTT,CASTGGPTTGELFF
TRBV18,12,few,-,TRBJ2-7,TGTGCCAGCTCGCAGTACAGGGCCGAGCAGTACTTC,CASSQYRAEQYF
TRBV3-1,12,-,-,TRBJ2-1,TGTGCCAGCAGCCAAGTCTCTAGAAAGCAGTTCTTC,CASSQVSRKQFF
TRBV27,15,many,TRBD1,TRBJ2-7,TGTGCCAGCAGTTTAATTGGGACAGGGGTGTACGAGCAGTACTTC,CASSLIGTGVYEQYF
TRBV7-2,14,many,-,TRBJ1-4,TGTGCCAGCACCACCAGGGCAACTAATGAAAAACTGTTTTTT,CASTTRATNEKLFF
TRBV5-1,15,many,TRBD1,TRBJ1-1,TGCGCCAGCAGCAGGACAGGGGCAGAGAACACTGAAGCTTTCTTT,CASSRTGAENTEAFF
TRBV5-1,12,-,TRBD1,TRBJ1-1,TGCGCCAGCAGCGGGGACAGCTCACAAGCTTTCTTT,CASSGDSSQAFF
TRBV6-5,16,many,-,TRBJ1-6,TGTGCCAGCAGTACTCGGATGTACAGGGAAAACTCACCCCTCCACTTT,CASSTRMYRENSPLHF
TRBV7-9,15,-,-,TRBJ1-1,TGTGCCAGCAGAGGGTGGGGGGGCATAAACACTGAAGCTTTCTTT,CASRGWGGINTEAFF
TRBV6-1,14,many,-,TRBJ2-5,TGTGCCAGCAGTGACCGAGCAAGAGGAGAGACCCAGTACTTC,CASSDRARGETQYF
TRBV6-5,12,few,-,TRBJ2-7,TGTGCCAGCCGGGACGGGCCGTACGAGCAGTACTTC,CASRDGPYEQYF
TRBV20-1,11,many,-,TRBJ2-1,TGCAGTGGGGAGAACTACAATGAGCAGTTCTTC,CSGENYNEQFF
TRBV20-1,14,many,-,TRBJ1-6,TGCAGTGCTAAGCTGGCAGGGATTAATTCACCCCTCCACTTT,CSAKLAGINSPLHF
TRBV15,13,few,-,TRBJ1-1,TGTGCCACCAGCGGTCGGCTGAACACTGAAGCTTTCTTT,CATSGRLNTEAFF
TRBV20-1,14,once,-,TRBJ1-1,TGCAGTGCCCAGGAGACAGGTTCGAACACTGAAGCTTTCTTT,CSAQETGSNTEAFF
TRBV28,12,many,TRBD1,TRBJ1-2,TGTGCCAGCTCGACAGGGGACAATGGCTACACCTTC,CASSTGDNGYTF
TRBV20-1,14,many,-,TRBJ2-4,TGCAGTGCGCTAGAAAGATTAGCCAAAAACATTCAGTACTTC,CSALERLAKNIQYF
TRBV20-1,16,-,TRBD1,TRBJ1-3,TGCAGTGCCCAGGGGGGTCGGGGAACAATTCGTAACACCATATATTTT,CSAQGGRGTIRNTIYF
TRBV6-5,12,many,TRBD2,TRBJ2-2,TGTGCCAGCAGTGTGGCGGGGGAGGAGCTGTTTTTT,CASSVAGEELFF
TRBV18,15,-,-,TRBJ2-7,TGTGCCAGCTCACCAAGTCAGGTTGGATCCTACGAGCAGTACTTC,CASSPSQVGSYEQYF
TRBV27,15,-,-,TRBJ2-4,TGTGCCAGCAGTCCCATCACAGAAGCCAAAAACATTCAGTACTTC,CASSPITEAKNIQYF
TRBV11-2,18,many,-,TRBJ2-4,TGTGCCAGCAGCTTAGATCAAGGAATAGCTAAGGCCAAAAACATTCAGTACTTC,CASSLDQGIAKAKNIQYF
TRBV7-2,15,many,TRBD1,TRBJ2-7,TGTGCCAGCAGAAAATCAGGGGGAGACTTGGGGGAGCAGTACTTC,CASRKSGGDLGEQYF
TRBV20-1,13,-,-,TRBJ2-1,TGCAGTTCATCGCATACGGTACGAGGGGAGCAGTTCTTC,CSSSHTVRGEQFF
TRBV5-1,14,-,-,TRBJ1-6,TGCGCCAGCAGCTTGGGGTGGTCAAATTCACCCCTCCACTTT,CASSLGWSNSPLHF
TRBV5-1,14,many,TRBD1,TRBJ1-2,TGCGCCAGCAGCTCAACAGGGACAGGGGATGGCTACACCTTC,CASSSTGTGDGYTF
TRBV12-3/TRBV12-4,13,many,-,TRBJ1-2,TGTGCCAGCAGACCCACAGGGAATGATGGCTACACCTTC,CASRPTGNDGYTF